This TCR beta chain derives from a study of cytomegalovirus exposure and HLA in healthy donors. The records do not include a CMV serostatus for this donor. Use of 60 Vbeta and 13 Jbeta primers characterized the PCR. Repertoires were generated with immunoSEQ multiplex PCR, while TCRdb's copy carries only in-frame clones and drops some. The sample has approximately 150,000 clones; roughly 83% are singletons. This CDR3 spans 14 amino acids. Trimming removed 8 bases from V and 6 bases from J, with 17 bases in between. CDR1 and CDR2 (germline): MNHNY, SVGAGI (reference sequence). The V gene is TRBV6-6, the J gene TRBJ1-5; D might be TRBD1 (6 bases). Material for sequencing was PBMCs. This sequence originates from a human donor in good health. The CDR3 protein is CASQRTGLGQPQHF. The CDR3 coding sequence is TGTGCCAGCCAAAGAACAGGGCTGGGTCAGCCCCAGCATTTT.